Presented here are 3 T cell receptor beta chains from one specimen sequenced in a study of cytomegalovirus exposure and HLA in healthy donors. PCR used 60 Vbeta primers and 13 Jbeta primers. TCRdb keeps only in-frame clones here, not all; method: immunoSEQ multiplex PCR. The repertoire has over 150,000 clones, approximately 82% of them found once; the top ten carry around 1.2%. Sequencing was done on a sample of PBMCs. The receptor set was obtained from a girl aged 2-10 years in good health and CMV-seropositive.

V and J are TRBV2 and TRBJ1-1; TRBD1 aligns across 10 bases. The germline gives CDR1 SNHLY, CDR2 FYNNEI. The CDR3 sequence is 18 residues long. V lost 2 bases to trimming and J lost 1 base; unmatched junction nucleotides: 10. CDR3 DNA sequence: TGTGCCAGCAGTGAATCGCTGACAGGGGGCCTTGCGAACACTGAAGCTTTCTTT. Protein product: CASSESLTGGLANTEAFF.

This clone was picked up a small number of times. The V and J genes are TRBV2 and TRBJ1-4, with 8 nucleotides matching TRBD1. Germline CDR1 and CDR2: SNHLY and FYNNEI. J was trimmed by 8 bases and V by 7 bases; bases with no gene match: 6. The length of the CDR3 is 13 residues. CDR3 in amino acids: CASTGQGSEKLFF. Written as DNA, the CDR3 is TGTGCCAGCACTGGACAGGGAAGCGAAAAACTGTTTTTT.

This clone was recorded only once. The chain's CDR3 is CASSRRSGTGELFF. CDR3 sequence (DNA): TGTGCCAGCAGTCGGAGGTCGGGCACCGGGGAGCTGTTTTTT. The chain employs TRBV2 and TRBJ2-2; D is perhaps TRBD2 (5 bases). This CDR3 is 14 amino acids long. CDR1 is SNHLY, CDR2 FYNNEI, per germline. With 5 bases removed from V and 4 bases from J, the gap between germline ends came to 11 bases.